The 5 T cell receptor beta chains listed next were all sequenced from one sample in a study of blood T cell repertoires in COVID-19. Repertoires were generated with immunoSEQ multiplex PCR, while TCRdb's copy carries only in-frame clones and drops some. Altogether 110,000 to 150,000 clones are present, around 81% being singletons, with the ten largest covering 1.6%. Sequencing was done on a sample of peripheral blood. All receptors come from a human donor in a cohort sampled during active COVID-19.

This chain joins TRBV6-1 and TRBJ2-7, with D tentatively TRBD2 (6 bases). Trimming removed 3 bases from V and 2 bases from J, with 14 bases in between. CDR1 is MNHNS, CDR2 SASEGT, per germline. The CDR3 totals 15 residues. CDR3 nucleotides: TGTGCCAGCAGTGAGGGGATAGCGGTTCCCTACGAGCAGTACTTC. Residues: CASSEGIAVPYEQYF.

The chain combines TRBV14 with TRBJ2-7; 15 bases are shared with TRBD2. The V and J ends lost 2 bases and 6 bases, in that order; junction bases with no gene match: 5. This CDR3 contains 16 residues. Germline CDR1 SGHDN, CDR2 FVKESK. CDR3 sequence reads: CASSQTGTSGRIEQYF. CDR3 in DNA: TGTGCCAGCAGCCAAACCGGGACTAGCGGGAGGATCGAGCAGTACTTC.

This clone was observed a handful of times. The V gene is TRBV5-1, the J gene TRBJ2-5, with 10 nucleotides matching TRBD2. Germline V CDR1 and CDR2: SGHRS, YFSETQ. The CDR3 runs 16 residues. V lost 0 bases, J lost 1 base, and 3 bases stayed unmatched. The CDR3 reads CASSLGLAGFQETQYF. In DNA form, the CDR3 reads TGCGCCAGCAGCTTGGGACTAGCGGGTTTCCAAGAGACCCAGTACTTC.

The chain couples TRBV6-5 to TRBJ1-2; 7 bases map to TRBD1. CDR1 is MNHEY and CDR2 is SVGAGI in the germline V gene. V was pared by 6 bases and J by 5 bases, with 9 bases of the junction left unmatched. This CDR3 spans 14 amino acids. CDR3 sequence: CASRDRAPLYGYTF. DNA of the CDR3: TGTGCCAGCAGAGACAGGGCTCCCCTGTATGGCTACACCTTC.

The gene calls are TRBV27 and TRBJ1-6, with 10 bases fitting TRBD1. The CDR3 contains 20 residues. Germline trimming cut 6 bases from V and 7 bases from J; bases unmatched to any gene: 21. CDR1 MNHEY and CDR2 SMNVEV come from the germline V gene (reference sequence). The CDR3 nucleotides read TGTGCCAGCAGGCCCTCGGGACGAAGACGACAGGGGGCGACGAATTCACCCCTCCACTTT. Translated, it gives CASRPSGRRRQGATNSPLHF.